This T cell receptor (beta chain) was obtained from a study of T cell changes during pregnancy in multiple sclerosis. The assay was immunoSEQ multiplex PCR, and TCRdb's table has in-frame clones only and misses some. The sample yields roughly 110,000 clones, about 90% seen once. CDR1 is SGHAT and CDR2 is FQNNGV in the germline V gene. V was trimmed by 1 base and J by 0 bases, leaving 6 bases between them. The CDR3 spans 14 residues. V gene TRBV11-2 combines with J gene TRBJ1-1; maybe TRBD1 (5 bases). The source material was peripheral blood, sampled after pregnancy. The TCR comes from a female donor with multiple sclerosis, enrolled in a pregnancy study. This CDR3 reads CASSLGQMNTEAFF. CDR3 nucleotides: TGTGCCAGCAGCTTAGGACAGATGAACACTGAAGCTTTCTTT.